The TCR beta chain described here comes from a study of molecular identifiers for immune sequencing clone quantification. Library preparation followed earlier protocols using designated TCR primers. TCRdb reprocessed the PCR reads via MiXCR and lists one record per CDR3 protein. The sample contains 460,000 or so distinct CDR3 sequences, about 25% of which appear only once. Naive CD8 sequencing libraries were generated from 20,000 to 1,000,000 sorted cells, with 10%, 30% or 50% RNA as input. The authors sorted naive CD8 T cells as CD8+CD4-CCR7+CD45RA+. Trimming left V 0 bases short and J 2 bases short, with 18 bases between. The CDR3 covers 17 residues. Germline assignment: CDR1 DFQATT and CDR2 SNEGSKA (reference sequence). This clonotype was detected ten times or more.

The chain couples TRBV20-1 to TRBJ2-3, with D uncertain. The receptor was derived from a human donor in good health. Some libraries in this study had Jurkat cell RNA spiked in. Sequenced material: naive CD8+ T cells from blood, with Jurkat cell RNA spiked in. As to subset: FACS-sorted CD8+CD4-CCR7+CD45RA+ naive T cells. CDR3 bases: TGCAGTGCTAGAGATCCGTTAATGGGCCTATACACAGATACGCAGTATTTT. This gives the protein CSARDPLMGLYTDTQYF.